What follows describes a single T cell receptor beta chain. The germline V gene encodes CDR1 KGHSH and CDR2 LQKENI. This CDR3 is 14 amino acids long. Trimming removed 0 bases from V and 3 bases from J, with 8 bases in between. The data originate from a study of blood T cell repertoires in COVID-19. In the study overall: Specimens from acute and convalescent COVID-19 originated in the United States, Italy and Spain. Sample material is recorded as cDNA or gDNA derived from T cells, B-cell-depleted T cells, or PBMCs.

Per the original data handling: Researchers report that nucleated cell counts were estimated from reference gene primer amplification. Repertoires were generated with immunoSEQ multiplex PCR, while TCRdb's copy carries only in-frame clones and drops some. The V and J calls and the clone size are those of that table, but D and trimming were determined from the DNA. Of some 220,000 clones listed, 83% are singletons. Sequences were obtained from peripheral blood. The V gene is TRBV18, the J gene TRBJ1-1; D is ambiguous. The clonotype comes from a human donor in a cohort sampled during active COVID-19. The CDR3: CASSPPGGDTEAFF. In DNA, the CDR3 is TGTGCCAGCTCACCACCGGGAGGTGACACTGAAGCTTTCTTT.